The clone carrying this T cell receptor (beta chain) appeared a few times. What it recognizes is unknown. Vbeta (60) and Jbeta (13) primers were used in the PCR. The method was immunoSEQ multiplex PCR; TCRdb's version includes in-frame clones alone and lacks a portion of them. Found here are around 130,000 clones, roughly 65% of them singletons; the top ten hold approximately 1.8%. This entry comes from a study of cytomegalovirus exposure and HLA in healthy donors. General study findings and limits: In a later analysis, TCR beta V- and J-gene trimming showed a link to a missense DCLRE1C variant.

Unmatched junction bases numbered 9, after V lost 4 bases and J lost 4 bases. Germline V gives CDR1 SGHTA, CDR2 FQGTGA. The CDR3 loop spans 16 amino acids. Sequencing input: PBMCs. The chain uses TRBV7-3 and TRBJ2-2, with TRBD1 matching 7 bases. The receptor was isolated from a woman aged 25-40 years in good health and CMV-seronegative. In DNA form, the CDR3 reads TGTGCCAGCAGCTCCATACAGGGGACCGTCACCGGGGAGCTGTTTTTT. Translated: CASSSIQGTVTGELFF.